This T cell receptor beta chain was captured by sequencing in a study of blood T cells in healthy people across ages. The CDR3 runs 17 residues. Primers used in a second PCR of roughly 6 to 12 cycles were a sample-barcoded 5' primer and a J-beta primer mix. TCRdb re-called the 5' RACE reads with MiXCR, one entry per CDR3 protein. The repertoire holds approximately 810,000 distinct CDR3 sequences, with about 30% as singletons. Source material: blood. The source is a woman aged 80 or over in good health. The V call is TRBV21-1, the J call TRBJ2-3; the table's D gene call, TRBD1, was not cross checked with the DNA. TRBV21-1 has pseudogene status. The CDR3 bases are TGTGCCAGCAGCGCTGGATGGGCGAAGCACCGATCAGATACGCAGTATTTT. As protein: CASSAGWAKHRSDTQYF.